What follows are 27 T cell receptor beta chains derived from one specimen sequenced in a study of OX40 agonist ivuxolimab in advanced cancers. Sequencing used immunoSEQ multiplex PCR; TCRdb keeps in-frame clones, though not all of them. The data contain around 84,000 clones, approximately 80% of them singletons. The source was CD4+ or CD8+ T cells sorted from blood, collected in a trial of the OX40 agonist ivuxolimab. Receptor source: an adult with an advanced solid tumor such as melanoma, head and neck, liver or kidney cancer.

Concerning this clone: The same CDR3 also results from other DNA sequences found in this sample. The gene calls are TRBV19 and TRBJ1-5; perhaps TRBD1 as D (5 bases). In germline, CDR1 is LNHDA, CDR2 SQIVND (reference sequence). V gave up 9 bases and J gave up 6 bases, with 18 bases separating them. The CDR3 is made up of 14 amino acids. CDR3 loop: CASNGATGTQPQHF. Here the CDR3 DNA reads TGTGCCAGCAACGGGGCGACGGGGACTCAGCCCCAGCATTTT.

This clone appeared once. The chain is built from TRBV5-6 and TRBJ2-7; D is perhaps TRBD1 (5 bases). V shed 1 base and J shed 3 bases, with 8 bases lying between them. This CDR3 has 13 amino acids. Germline V gives CDR1 SGHDT, CDR2 YYEEEE. The CDR3 DNA reads TGTGCCAGCAGCTTGCCGACAGACTACGAGCAGTACTTC. Its translation: CASSLPTDYEQYF.

The genes are TRBV27 and TRBJ2-7; TRBD1 agrees at 7 bases. V lost 5 bases to trimming and J lost 2 bases; unmatched junction nucleotides: 12. Germline values: CDR1 MNHEY, CDR2 SMNVEV (reference sequence). The CDR3 consists of 16 residues. CDR3 nucleotides: TGTGCCAGCAGTCCTTCGAGCTTGACAGGGACCTACGAGCAGTACTTC. As protein: CASSPSSLTGTYEQYF.

J is TRBJ2-7 and V is TRBV20-1; no firm D call. Trimming cost V 1 base and J 5 bases, with 6 bases left between them. The CDR3 extends over 11 amino acids. Germline CDR1 reads DFQATT; CDR2 reads SNEGSKA (reference sequence). In DNA form, the CDR3 reads TGCAGTGCTAGAGTTGTTGACGAGCAGTACTTC. Its protein is CSARVVDEQYF.

CDR3 DNA sequence: TGTGCCTCTTTGGGCAGCTATGGCTACACCTTC. Translation gives CASLGSYGYTF. The chain employs TRBV6-5 and TRBJ1-2, with no clear D. V was shortened by 11 bases and J by 4 bases, with 11 bases between the two germline ends. The CDR3 loop spans 11 amino acids. The V gene's germline CDR1 is MNHEY and CDR2 SVGAGI.

The chain links TRBV21-1 to TRBJ2-1; TRBD1 was called by the table and not checked on the DNA. TRBV21-1 is deemed a pseudogene. The CDR3 consists of 17 residues. DNA for the CDR3: TGTGCCAGGGGTCATGAGTGGAGACAGGGAGAGGGCAATGAGCAGTTCTTC. Translating gives CARGHEWRQGEGNEQFF.

CDR3 bases: TGTGCCAGCAGCTTGGGGGGAGGGAGCCAGCCCCAGCATTTT. Encoded protein: CASSLGGGSQPQHF. This chain connects TRBV5-6 to TRBJ1-5; no reliable D call. The CDR3 contains 14 residues. From germline, CDR1 is SGHDT and CDR2 YYEEEE. V was pared by 0 bases and J by 7 bases, with 11 bases between.

The rearrangement uses TRBV6-1 and TRBJ2-3; 7 bases are shared with TRBD2. Germline CDR1 MNHNS, CDR2 SASEGT. This CDR3 has 13 amino acids. Trimming removed 8 bases from V and 3 bases from J; junction bases left unmatched: 5. Written as DNA, the CDR3 is TGTGCCAGCCCCGGACTAGGGACAGATACGCAGTATTTT. Its translation: CASPGLGTDTQYF.

Worth noting for this clone: Within the sample, other DNA sequences also encode this same CDR3. This chain connects TRBV6-5 to TRBJ1-1; D is undetermined. CDR1 is MNHEY, CDR2 SVGAGI, per germline. The CDR3 has 15 amino acids. Trimming shortened V by 0 bases and J by 0 bases, and 8 bases separated the two germline ends. The CDR3 coding sequence is TGTGCCAGCAGTTACTCGGGCGGTTTGAACACTGAAGCTTTCTTT. This gives the protein CASSYSGGLNTEAFF.

The V call is TRBV4-1, the J call TRBJ2-2; perhaps TRBD2 as D (6 bases). The germline gives CDR1 MGHRA, CDR2 YSYEKL. The CDR3 runs 16 residues. Trimming left V 4 bases short and J 2 bases short, with 14 bases between. In nucleotides, the CDR3 is TGCGCCAGCAGCCCCTTCGGGAGCGGAAACACCGGGGAGCTGTTTTTT. Its protein product is CASSPFGSGNTGELFF.

The chain employs TRBV9 and TRBJ2-7, with D unclear. Germline loops: CDR1 SGDLS, CDR2 YYNGEE. The CDR3 has 14 amino acids. Trimming stripped 0 bases from V and 0 bases from J, with 7 bases between. This chain's CDR3 is CASSVDVNSYEQYF. DNA for the CDR3: TGTGCCAGCAGCGTAGATGTGAACTCCTACGAGCAGTACTTC.

This clone was counted only a few times. The chain links TRBV30 to TRBJ2-7, with D perhaps TRBD2 (5 bases). V lost 0 bases and J lost 6, with 21 bases in between. Germline CDR1 GTSNPN, CDR2 SVGIG (reference sequence). The CDR3 is 16 residues long. CDR3 loop: CAWSVGREGRLREQYF. In nucleotides, the CDR3 is TGTGCCTGGAGTGTCGGTCGTGAGGGCAGACTCCGCGAGCAGTACTTC.

V is TRBV7-2 and J is TRBJ2-3; 10 nucleotides match TRBD2. This CDR3 comprises 15 residues. Germline V gene sequence: CDR1 SGHTA, CDR2 FQGNSA. With 2 bases clipped from V and 6 bases from J, the junction kept 5 bases outside the gene matches. The CDR3 DNA follows: TGTGCCAGCAGCTTAATAGCGGGAGGCGGGGATACGCAGTATTTT. Residues: CASSLIAGGGDTQYF.

The rearrangement links TRBV6-7 to TRBJ1-5; 7 positions match TRBD1. TRBV6-7 is classed as an ORF, of uncertain function. J gave up 0 bases and V 0 bases, and 14 bases lay outside the gene matches. The CDR3 length is 20 residues. In DNA, the CDR3 is TGTGCCAGCAGTTACTCGGGGACCCGGGACAGTACAGATAGCAATCAGCCCCAGCATTTT. It translates to CASSYSGTRDSTDSNQPQHF.

The V gene is TRBV27, the J gene TRBJ1-3; unclear D gene. Germline V gives CDR1 MNHEY, CDR2 SMNVEV (reference sequence). V lost 3 bases, J lost 4 bases, and 10 bases lay in between. CDR3 length: 14 amino acids. As DNA, the CDR3 is TGTGCCAGCAGTTTTTCGGGGATCGGAAACACCATATATTTT. Residues: CASSFSGIGNTIYF.

The chain links TRBV7-2 to TRBJ2-7, with TRBD1 matching 9 bases. J lost 3 bases, V lost 1 base, and 7 bases had no gene match. The CDR3 has 16 residues. Germline CDR1 reads SGHTA; CDR2 reads FQGNSA. The CDR3 protein is CASSLGTGTGIYEQYF. CDR3 nucleotide sequence: TGTGCCAGCAGCTTAGGCACCGGGACAGGGATCTACGAGCAGTACTTC.

CDR3 region: CASGRLAGIQETQYF. In DNA, the CDR3 is TGCGCCAGCGGTCGACTAGCGGGAATCCAAGAGACCCAGTACTTC. V and J are TRBV5-1 and TRBJ2-5; 11 bases agree with TRBD2. The CDR3 contains 15 residues. With 7 bases clipped from V and 1 base from J, the junction kept 6 bases outside the gene matches. Germline lookup yields CDR1 SGHRS and CDR2 YFSETQ.

The V gene is TRBV7-9, the J gene TRBJ1-1, with D possibly matching TRBD1 (6 bases). The germline V gene has CDR1 SEHNR and CDR2 FQNEAQ (reference sequence). The CDR3 spans 12 residues. Trimming took 5 bases from V and 8 from J, leaving 12 bases between them. DNA of the CDR3: TGTGCCAGCAGCAGAGGACAGCAGGAAGCTTTCTTT. This gives the protein CASSRGQQEAFF.

The CDR3 reads CASSPRVRRGRVDEKLFF. For the CDR3, the DNA is TGTGCCAGCAGTCCACGCGTTCGGAGGGGTCGAGTTGATGAAAAACTGTTTTTT. This chain connects TRBV28 to TRBJ1-4; TRBD1 might be the D (5 bases). Germline CDR1 reads MDHEN; CDR2 reads SYDVKM. Trimming cost V 5 bases and J 6 bases, with 25 bases left between them. The CDR3 contains 18 residues.

The CDR3 bases are TGTGCCAGCAGTTTGGGGGGGGGAGAGACCCAGTACTTC. Its protein product is CASSLGGGETQYF. The rearrangement joins TRBV28 to TRBJ2-5; 7 bases fit TRBD2. CDR3 length: 13 amino acids. V trimming: 3 bases; J trimming: 4 bases; junction bases outside the gene matches: 2. Germline V lookup: CDR1 MDHEN, CDR2 SYDVKM.

The chain has TRBV6-1 and TRBJ1-5, with D possibly TRBD1 on 6 matching bases. Trimming shortened V by 0 bases and J by 6 bases, and 15 bases separated the two germline ends. The CDR3 covers 16 residues. Germline V gene sequence: CDR1 MNHNS, CDR2 SASEGT. The CDR3 DNA reads as TGTGCCAGCAGTGAAGCCGGCGGGGAGGGGGGTCAGCCCCAGCATTTT. The encoded protein is CASSEAGGEGGQPQHF.

The chain employs TRBV28 and TRBJ2-7; D remains ambiguous. Germline loops: CDR1 MDHEN, CDR2 SYDVKM. The V end was cut by 5 bases, the J end by 6 bases, with 8 bases between. This CDR3 contains 11 residues. This CDR3 is CASSNFAEQYF. CDR3 DNA sequence: TGTGCCAGCAGTAACTTCGCCGAGCAGTACTTC.

The chain is built from TRBV28 and TRBJ1-6; D not resolved. Germline CDR1 MDHEN, CDR2 SYDVKM. V was trimmed by 6 bases and J by 9 bases, leaving 12 bases between them. The CDR3 extends over 13 amino acids. The CDR3 nucleotides read TGTGCCAGCAGGCGCACCCAAAGTTCACCCCTCCACTTT. Translated: CASRRTQSSPLHF.

The rearrangement uses TRBV11-3 and TRBJ2-5; tentatively, D is TRBD1 (5 bases). The CDR3 totals 13 residues. Germline-derived CDR1 and CDR2 are SGHNT and YENEEA. Trimming pared 1 base from V and 2 bases from J, leaving 5 bases between. The CDR3 protein is CASSLGQQETQYF. The CDR3 DNA reads TGTGCCAGCAGCTTAGGACAGCAAGAGACCCAGTACTTC. The entire variable domain, with the rest obtained from reference TRBV11-3 and TRBJ2-5, is as follows: EAGVVQSPRYKIIEKKQPVAFWCNPISGHNTLYWYLQNLGQGPELLIRYENEEAVDDSQLPKDRFSAERLKGVDSTLKIQPAELGDSAVYLCASSLGQQETQYFGPGTRLLVL.

The chain carries TRBV28 and TRBJ1-1, with a possible D match to TRBD1 (6 bases). The V end lost 8 bases, the J end lost 5 bases, and 30 bases lay between the germline ends. The V gene's germline CDR1 is MDHEN and CDR2 SYDVKM. The CDR3 spans 18 residues. The CDR3 DNA sequence: TGTGCCAGCGATTTGAGCAGGATGGGGTCCAGGGGTGAAACTGAAGCTTTCTTT. This translates into CASDLSRMGSRGETEAFF. Full variable domain (remainder filled in from reference TRBV28 and TRBJ1-1): DVKVTQSSRYLVKRTGEKVFLECVQDMDHENMFWYRQDPGLGLRLIYFSYDVKMKEKGDIPEGYSVSREKKERFSLILESASTNQTSMYLCASDLSRMGSRGETEAFFGQGTRLTVV.

The chain combines TRBV7-3 with TRBJ1-1; D is undetermined. The germline V gene has CDR1 SGHTA and CDR2 FQGTGA. The CDR3 has 15 amino acids. V dropped 0 bases and J dropped 1 base, with 9 bases sitting between them. DNA of the CDR3: TGTGCCAGCAGCTTAACTTCCGGGCCGAACACTGAAGCTTTCTTT. Translated, it gives CASSLTSGPNTEAFF.

The rearrangement links TRBV28 to TRBJ2-7, with a tentative D call TRBD2 (6 bases). The germline CDR1 and CDR2 sequences are MDHEN and SYDVKM. Trimming stripped 7 bases from V and 1 base from J, with 14 bases between. CDR3 length: 14 amino acids. The CDR3 protein is CASTIGTESYEQYF. The CDR3 DNA reads as TGTGCCAGCACCATTGGGACTGAGTCCTACGAGCAGTACTTC.